The clone carrying this TCR beta chain was detected only once. The record originates from a study of blood T cell repertoires in COVID-19. Produced via immunoSEQ multiplex PCR; TCRdb's table is partial and in-frame only. The data show around 250,000 clones, roughly nine tenths seen once. Per germline, CDR1 SGHTA and CDR2 FQGNSA. Trimming stripped 7 bases from V and 1 base from J, with 13 bases between. The CDR3 contains 14 residues. The chain links TRBV7-2 to TRBJ1-1, with a possible D match to TRBD1 (6 bases). The sequence was collected from a man in his 60s with acute or convalescent COVID-19. Sequencing used peripheral blood. CDR3 nucleotides: TGTGCCAGCACCCGACAGGCGACGAACACTGAAGCTTTCTTT. This codes for CASTRQATNTEAFF. The full variable domain, its missing parts supplied by reference TRBV7-2 and TRBJ1-1, is GAGVSQSPSNKVTEKGKDVELRCDPISGHTALYWYRQSLGQGLEFLIYFQGNSAPDKSGLPSDRFSAERTGGSVSTLTIQRTQQEDSAVYLCASTRQATNTEAFFGQGTRLTVV.